This T cell receptor (beta chain) was sequenced during a study of vaccination effects on CD4 cells after COVID-19. Overall study context: Post-vaccine specimens arrived a median 72 days past the second dose. Study-wide results and limits: Late post-vaccination samples showed marked contraction of infection- and vaccine-induced clones.

TCRdb keeps only in-frame clones here, not all; method: immunoSEQ multiplex PCR. The table has about 31,000 clones, less than 80% seen once. Regarding this clone: The antigen is undetermined.

The ViraFEST assay expanded antigen-specific CD4+ T cells with viral peptide pools before sequencing. Having been cultured for approximately ten days, the cells underwent CD4+ T cell isolation. Either the mRNA-1273 or the BNT162b2 vaccine was given to participants as two doses. The source of this sequence is a human donor who received a COVID-19 vaccine. Sequences were derived from CD4+ T cells from PBMCs cultured with SARS-CoV-2 spike peptides, sampled after COVID-19 vaccination.

CDR3 coding DNA: TGTGCCAGCAGTGAAGCGCGCTACGGCAATCAGCCCCAGCATTTT. Its protein product is CASSEARYGNQPQHF. The rearrangement links TRBV6-1 to TRBJ1-5, with D hard to call. V was trimmed by 0 bases and J by 2 bases, leaving 8 bases between them. The CDR3 runs 15 residues. Germline V gene sequence: CDR1 MNHNS, CDR2 SASEGT.